This T cell receptor (beta chain) came from a study of T cells in Graves' hyperthyroidism and ophthalmopathy. The study, taken as a whole, reports: Ophthalmopathy was model-predicted a median roughly six months pre-onset.

Ophthalmopathy patients had Clinical Activity Score at least 3, NOSPECS grade at least 4, duration under 3 months. Clinicians diagnosed patients from clinical symptoms, serum thyroxine and TRAb, thyroid ultrasound and orbital computed tomography. Concerning this clonotype itself: What it recognizes is unknown.

The source material, RNA transcripts, was used to amplify TCR beta CDR3 regions. Primed by the HTBI set, a first-round RT-PCR was run on the TCR CDR3. Each CDR3 protein is one row after TCRdb ran MiXCR on the multiplex PCR reads. The sample lists approximately 620,000 distinct CDR3 sequences; about a sixth were seen once. After removal of 9 bases from V and 2 bases from J, the junction contained 5 bases not matched to a gene. Germline V CDR1 and CDR2: LNHDA, SQIVND (reference sequence). The CDR3 length is 14 residues. Sequenced sample: blood. V and J are TRBV19 and TRBJ2-2; 8 bases are a match to TRBD2. This receptor was obtained from a woman between 40 and 55 years old with Graves' ophthalmopathy. The CDR3 DNA is TGTGCCAGCTATAGCGGGGTTAACACCGGGGAGCTGTTTTTT. Its translation is CASYSGVNTGELFF. Full variable domain (outside the CDR3, taken from reference TRBV19 and TRBJ2-2): DGGITQSPKYLFRKEGQNVTLSCEQNLNHDAMYWYRQDPGQGLRLIYYSQIVNDFQKGDIAEGYSVSREKKESFPLTVTSAQKNPTAFYLCASYSGVNTGELFFGEGSRLTVL.